This T cell receptor (beta chain) derives from a study of persistence of HIV-infected CD4 T cells. Germline CDR1 is SEHNR and CDR2 is FQNEAQ (reference sequence). The junction had 14 bases not matched to a gene; V was cut back by 7 bases and J by 5 bases. The CDR3 sequence is 16 residues long. A note on this clone: Its antigen is currently unknown.

Stimulation used about 10 ug/mL lysate from CMV-infected fibroblasts. CD40L/CD69 double-negative CD45RO-high memory CD4+ T cells were collected. The libraries were made with immunoSEQ version 4 in survey mode. Generated by immunoSEQ multiplex PCR, the TCRdb table keeps only in-frame clones and is missing some. The repertoire includes tens of thousands of clones, roughly 82% of them detected once, and less than 5% sits in the top ten. Study outcomes and limitations: TCR analyses could not target the rare provirus-carrying CMV-responding cells. Degenerate expanded CDR3beta sequences were enriched among CMV- and Gag-responding cells.

The genes are TRBV7-9 and TRBJ2-3; TRBD1 matches at 8 bases. Source: CD4+ T cells sorted from PBMCs after approximately 19-hour stimulation, taken from a patient who received antiretroviral therapy. The receptor was isolated from an adult man with HIV who was CMV-seropositive. The CDR3 region is CASTFTSRQGKDTQYF. CDR3 bases: TGTGCCAGCACTTTTACTTCGAGACAGGGGAAAGATACGCAGTATTTT.